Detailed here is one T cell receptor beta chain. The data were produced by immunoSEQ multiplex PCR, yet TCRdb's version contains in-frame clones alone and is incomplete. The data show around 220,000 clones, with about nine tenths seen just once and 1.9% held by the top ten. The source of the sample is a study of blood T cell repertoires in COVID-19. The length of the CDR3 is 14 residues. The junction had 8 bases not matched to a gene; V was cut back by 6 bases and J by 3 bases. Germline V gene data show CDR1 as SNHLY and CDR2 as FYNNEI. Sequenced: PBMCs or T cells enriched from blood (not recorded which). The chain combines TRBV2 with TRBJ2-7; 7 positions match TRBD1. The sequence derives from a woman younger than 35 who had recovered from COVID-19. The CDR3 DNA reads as TGTGCCAGCAGAGGGACAGCGAATATCTACGAGCAGTACTTC. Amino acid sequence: CASRGTANIYEQYF.